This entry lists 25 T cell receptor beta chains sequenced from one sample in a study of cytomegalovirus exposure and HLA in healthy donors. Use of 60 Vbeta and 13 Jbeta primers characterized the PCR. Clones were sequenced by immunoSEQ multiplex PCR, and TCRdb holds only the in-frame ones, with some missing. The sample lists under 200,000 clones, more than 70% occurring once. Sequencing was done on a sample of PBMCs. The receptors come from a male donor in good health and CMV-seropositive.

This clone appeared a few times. CDR3 sequence (DNA): TGTGCCAGCACTCTAGCGGGAGGGTCGTGGGCCAAAAACATTCAGTACTTC. It codes for CASTLAGGSWAKNIQYF. The chain couples TRBV12-1 to TRBJ2-4; TRBD2 was called by the table and not checked on the DNA. TRBV12-1 is listed as a pseudogene. The CDR3 sequence is 17 residues long.

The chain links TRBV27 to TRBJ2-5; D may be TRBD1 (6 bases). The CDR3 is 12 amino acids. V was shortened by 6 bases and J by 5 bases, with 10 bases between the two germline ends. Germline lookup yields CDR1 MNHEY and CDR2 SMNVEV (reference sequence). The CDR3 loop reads CASSPRGETQYF. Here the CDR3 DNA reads TGTGCCAGCAGCCCTAGGGGGGAGACCCAGTACTTC.

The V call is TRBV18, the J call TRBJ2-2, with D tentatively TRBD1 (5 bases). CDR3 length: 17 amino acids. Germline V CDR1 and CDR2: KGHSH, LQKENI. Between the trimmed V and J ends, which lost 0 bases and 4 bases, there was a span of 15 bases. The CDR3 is CASSPPNQGGGTGELFF. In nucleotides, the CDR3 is TGTGCCAGCTCACCACCTAACCAGGGCGGTGGCACCGGGGAGCTGTTTTTT.

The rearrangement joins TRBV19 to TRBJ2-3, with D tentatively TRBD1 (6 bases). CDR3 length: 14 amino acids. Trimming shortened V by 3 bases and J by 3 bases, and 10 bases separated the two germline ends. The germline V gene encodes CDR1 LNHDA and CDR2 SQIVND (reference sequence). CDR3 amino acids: CASSILQGTDTQYF. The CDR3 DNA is TGTGCCAGTAGTATTCTTCAGGGGACAGATACGCAGTATTTT.

The CDR3 here is CASSSPPQGKNGYTF. CDR3 nucleotides: TGTGCCAGCAGCAGCCCACCACAGGGGAAAAATGGCTACACCTTC. The chain employs TRBV11-3 and TRBJ1-2; TRBD1 agrees at 7 bases. CDR1 is SGHNT, CDR2 YENEEA, per germline. This CDR3 has 15 residues. With 5 bases clipped from V and 6 bases from J, the junction kept 12 bases outside the gene matches.

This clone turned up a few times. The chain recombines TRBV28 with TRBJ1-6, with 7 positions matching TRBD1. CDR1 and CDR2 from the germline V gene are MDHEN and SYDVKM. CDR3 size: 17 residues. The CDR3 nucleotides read TGTGCTGGGTCGAAAAGACTGGTCGGGACAGCTAATTCACCCCTCCACTTT. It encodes CAGSKRLVGTANSPLHF. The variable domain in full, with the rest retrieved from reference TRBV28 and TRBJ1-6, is DVKVTQSSRYLVKRTGEKVFLECVQDMDHENMFWYRQDPGLGLRLIYFSYDVKMKEKGDIPEGYSVSREKKERFSLILESASTNQTSMYLCAGSKRLVGTANSPLHFGNGTRLTVT.

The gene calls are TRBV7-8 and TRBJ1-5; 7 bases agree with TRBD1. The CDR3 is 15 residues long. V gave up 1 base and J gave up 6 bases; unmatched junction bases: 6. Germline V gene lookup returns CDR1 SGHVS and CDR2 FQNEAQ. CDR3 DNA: TGTGCCAGCAGCTTAGACCGACAGGGCTTTCAGCCCCAGCATTTT. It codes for CASSLDRQGFQPQHF.

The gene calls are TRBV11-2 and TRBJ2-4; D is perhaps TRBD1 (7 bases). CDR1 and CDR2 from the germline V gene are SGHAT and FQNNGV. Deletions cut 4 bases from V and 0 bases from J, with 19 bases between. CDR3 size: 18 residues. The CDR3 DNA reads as TGTGCCAGCAGCTCAGTGCAGGGGGGCAGCCTAGCCAAAAACATTCAGTACTTC. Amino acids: CASSSVQGGSLAKNIQYF.

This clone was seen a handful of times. CDR3 sequence (DNA): TGTGCCAGCAGCTTAGAAAGGTGGGCGGGGGCGAACACTGAAGCTTTCTTT. This encodes CASSLERWAGANTEAFF. The chain links TRBV13 to TRBJ1-1; D is possibly TRBD1 (6 bases). This CDR3 spans 17 amino acids. V lost 1 base and J lost 1, with 16 bases in between. The germline V gene has CDR1 PRHDT and CDR2 FYEKMQ (reference sequence).

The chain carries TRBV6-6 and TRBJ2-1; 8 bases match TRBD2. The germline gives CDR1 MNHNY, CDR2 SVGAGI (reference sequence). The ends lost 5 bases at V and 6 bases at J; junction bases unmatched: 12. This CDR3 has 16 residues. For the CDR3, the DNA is TGTGCCAGCAGTCCCAAGCGGGAGAGCGGGGGCAATGAGCAGTTCTTC. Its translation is CASSPKRESGGNEQFF.

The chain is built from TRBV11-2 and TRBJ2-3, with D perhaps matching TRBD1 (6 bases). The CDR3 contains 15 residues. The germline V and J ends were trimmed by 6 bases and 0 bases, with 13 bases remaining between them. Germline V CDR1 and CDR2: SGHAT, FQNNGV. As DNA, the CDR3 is TGTGCCAGCAGTGCAGGACAGCGTAGCACAGATACGCAGTATTTT. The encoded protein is CASSAGQRSTDTQYF. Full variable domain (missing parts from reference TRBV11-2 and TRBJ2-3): EAGVAQSPRYKIIEKRQSVAFWCNPISGHATLYWYQQILGQGPKLLIQFQNNGVVDDSQLPKDRFSAERLKGVDSTLKIQPAKLEDSAVYLCASSAGQRSTDTQYFGPGTRLTVL.

The CDR3 region is CASSPPFSSGNTIYF. The CDR3 DNA is TGTGCCAGCTCACCCCCCTTTAGCTCTGGAAACACCATATATTTT. This chain links TRBV18 with TRBJ1-3; D is undetermined. V was trimmed by 3 bases and J by 0 bases, leaving 9 bases between them. The CDR3 is 15 amino acids. Germline loops: CDR1 KGHSH, CDR2 LQKENI.

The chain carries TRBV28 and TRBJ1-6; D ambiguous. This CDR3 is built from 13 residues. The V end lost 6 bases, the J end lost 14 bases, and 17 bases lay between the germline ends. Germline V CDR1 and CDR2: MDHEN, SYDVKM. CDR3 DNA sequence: TGTGCCAGCAGGATTTTATTGGGAGGGACCCTCCACTTT. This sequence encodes CASRILLGGTLHF. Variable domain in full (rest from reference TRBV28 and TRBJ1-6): DVKVTQSSRYLVKRTGEKVFLECVQDMDHENMFWYRQDPGLGLRLIYFSYDVKMKEKGDIPEGYSVSREKKERFSLILESASTNQTSMYLCASRILLGGTLHFGNGTRLTVT.

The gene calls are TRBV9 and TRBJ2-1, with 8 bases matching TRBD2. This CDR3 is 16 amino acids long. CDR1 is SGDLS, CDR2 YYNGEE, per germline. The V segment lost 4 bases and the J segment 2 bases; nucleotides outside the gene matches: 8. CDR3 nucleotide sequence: TGTGCCAGCAGCCCCCGGGGTAGCGGGGCCTACAATGAGCAGTTCTTC. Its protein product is CASSPRGSGAYNEQFF.

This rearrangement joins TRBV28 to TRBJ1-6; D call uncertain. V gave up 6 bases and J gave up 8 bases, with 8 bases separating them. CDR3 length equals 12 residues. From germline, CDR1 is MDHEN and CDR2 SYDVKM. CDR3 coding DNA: TGTGCCAGCAGCCAACAACATTCACCCCTCCACTTT. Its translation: CASSQQHSPLHF.

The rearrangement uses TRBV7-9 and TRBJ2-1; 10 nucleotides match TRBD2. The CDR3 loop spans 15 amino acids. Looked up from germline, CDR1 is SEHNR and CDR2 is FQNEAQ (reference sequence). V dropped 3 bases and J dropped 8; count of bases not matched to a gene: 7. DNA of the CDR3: TGTGCCAGCAGCTTCCCAGCGGGAGGGCCTGATGAGCAGTTCTTC. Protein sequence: CASSFPAGGPDEQFF. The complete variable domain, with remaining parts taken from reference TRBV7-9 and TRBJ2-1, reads DTGVSQNPRHKITKRGQNVTFRCDPISEHNRLYWYRQTLGQGPEFLTYFQNEAQLEKSRLLSDRFSAERPKGSFSTLEIQRTEQGDSAMYLCASSFPAGGPDEQFFGPGTRLTVL.

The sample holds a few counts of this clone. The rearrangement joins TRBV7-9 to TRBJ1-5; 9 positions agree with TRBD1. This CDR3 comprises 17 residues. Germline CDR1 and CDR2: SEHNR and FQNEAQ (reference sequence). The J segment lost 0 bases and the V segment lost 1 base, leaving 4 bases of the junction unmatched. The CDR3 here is CASSLGTGDDSNQPQHF. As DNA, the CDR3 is TGTGCCAGCAGCTTAGGGACAGGGGATGATAGCAATCAGCCCCAGCATTTT. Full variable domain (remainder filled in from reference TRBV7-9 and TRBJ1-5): DTGVSQNPRHKITKRGQNVTFRCDPISEHNRLYWYRQTLGQGPEFLTYFQNEAQLEKSRLLSDRFSAERPKGSFSTLEIQRTEQGDSAMYLCASSLGTGDDSNQPQHFGDGTRLSIL.

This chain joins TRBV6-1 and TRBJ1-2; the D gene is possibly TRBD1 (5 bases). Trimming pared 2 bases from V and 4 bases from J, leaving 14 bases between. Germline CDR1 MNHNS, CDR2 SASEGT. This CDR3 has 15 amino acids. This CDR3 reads CASSESSGWGYGYTF. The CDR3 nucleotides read TGTGCCAGCAGTGAATCTTCAGGGTGGGGCTATGGCTACACCTTC.

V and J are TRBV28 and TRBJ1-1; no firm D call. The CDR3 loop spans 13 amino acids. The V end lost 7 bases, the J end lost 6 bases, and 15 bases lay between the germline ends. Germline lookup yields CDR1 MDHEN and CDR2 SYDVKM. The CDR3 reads CASTLPGGPEAFF. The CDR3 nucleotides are TGTGCCAGCACTCTTCCCGGAGGGCCTGAAGCTTTCTTT. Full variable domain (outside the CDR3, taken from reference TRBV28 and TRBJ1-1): DVKVTQSSRYLVKRTGEKVFLECVQDMDHENMFWYRQDPGLGLRLIYFSYDVKMKEKGDIPEGYSVSREKKERFSLILESASTNQTSMYLCASTLPGGPEAFFGQGTRLTVV.

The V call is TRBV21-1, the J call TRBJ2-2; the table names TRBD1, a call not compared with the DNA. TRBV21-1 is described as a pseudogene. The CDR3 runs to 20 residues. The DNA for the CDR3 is TGTGCCACGATTCGCGGTCCCAAGGGTCGTGACAGGGGGCTGACCGGGGAGCTGTTTTTT. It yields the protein CATIRGPKGRDRGLTGELFF.

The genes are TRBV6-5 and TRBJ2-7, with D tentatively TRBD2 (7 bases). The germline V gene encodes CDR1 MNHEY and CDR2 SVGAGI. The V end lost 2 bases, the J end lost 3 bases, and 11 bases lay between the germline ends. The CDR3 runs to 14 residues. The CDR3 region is CASSYLGGDYEQYF. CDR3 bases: TGTGCCAGCAGTTACCTAGGGGGGGACTACGAGCAGTACTTC.

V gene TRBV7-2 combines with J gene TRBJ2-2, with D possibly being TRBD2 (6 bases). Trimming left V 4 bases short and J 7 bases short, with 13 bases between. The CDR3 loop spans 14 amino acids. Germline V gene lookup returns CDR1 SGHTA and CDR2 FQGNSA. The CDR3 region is CASSSKTRVGELFF. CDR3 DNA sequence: TGTGCCAGCAGCTCCAAGACTAGAGTCGGGGAGCTGTTTTTT.

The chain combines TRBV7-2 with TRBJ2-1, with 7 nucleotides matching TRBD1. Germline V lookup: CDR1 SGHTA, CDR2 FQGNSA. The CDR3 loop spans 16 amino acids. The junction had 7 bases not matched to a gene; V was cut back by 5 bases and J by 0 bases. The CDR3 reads CASSPRGQSSYNEQFF. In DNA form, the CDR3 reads TGTGCCAGCAGCCCCCGGGGACAGTCCTCCTACAATGAGCAGTTCTTC.

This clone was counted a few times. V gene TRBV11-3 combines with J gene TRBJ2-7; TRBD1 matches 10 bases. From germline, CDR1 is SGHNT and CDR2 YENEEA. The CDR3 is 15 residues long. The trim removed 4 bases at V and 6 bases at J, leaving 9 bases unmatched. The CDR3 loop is CASSSGRTGGGEQYF. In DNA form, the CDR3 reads TGTGCCAGCAGCTCAGGGAGGACAGGGGGGGGCGAGCAGTACTTC.

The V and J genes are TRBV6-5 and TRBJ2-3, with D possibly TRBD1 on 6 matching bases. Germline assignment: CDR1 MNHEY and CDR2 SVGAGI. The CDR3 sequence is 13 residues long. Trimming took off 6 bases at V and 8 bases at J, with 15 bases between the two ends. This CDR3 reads CASSQGRLGTQYF. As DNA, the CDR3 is TGTGCCAGCAGCCAGGGGCGACTTGGTACGCAGTATTTT.